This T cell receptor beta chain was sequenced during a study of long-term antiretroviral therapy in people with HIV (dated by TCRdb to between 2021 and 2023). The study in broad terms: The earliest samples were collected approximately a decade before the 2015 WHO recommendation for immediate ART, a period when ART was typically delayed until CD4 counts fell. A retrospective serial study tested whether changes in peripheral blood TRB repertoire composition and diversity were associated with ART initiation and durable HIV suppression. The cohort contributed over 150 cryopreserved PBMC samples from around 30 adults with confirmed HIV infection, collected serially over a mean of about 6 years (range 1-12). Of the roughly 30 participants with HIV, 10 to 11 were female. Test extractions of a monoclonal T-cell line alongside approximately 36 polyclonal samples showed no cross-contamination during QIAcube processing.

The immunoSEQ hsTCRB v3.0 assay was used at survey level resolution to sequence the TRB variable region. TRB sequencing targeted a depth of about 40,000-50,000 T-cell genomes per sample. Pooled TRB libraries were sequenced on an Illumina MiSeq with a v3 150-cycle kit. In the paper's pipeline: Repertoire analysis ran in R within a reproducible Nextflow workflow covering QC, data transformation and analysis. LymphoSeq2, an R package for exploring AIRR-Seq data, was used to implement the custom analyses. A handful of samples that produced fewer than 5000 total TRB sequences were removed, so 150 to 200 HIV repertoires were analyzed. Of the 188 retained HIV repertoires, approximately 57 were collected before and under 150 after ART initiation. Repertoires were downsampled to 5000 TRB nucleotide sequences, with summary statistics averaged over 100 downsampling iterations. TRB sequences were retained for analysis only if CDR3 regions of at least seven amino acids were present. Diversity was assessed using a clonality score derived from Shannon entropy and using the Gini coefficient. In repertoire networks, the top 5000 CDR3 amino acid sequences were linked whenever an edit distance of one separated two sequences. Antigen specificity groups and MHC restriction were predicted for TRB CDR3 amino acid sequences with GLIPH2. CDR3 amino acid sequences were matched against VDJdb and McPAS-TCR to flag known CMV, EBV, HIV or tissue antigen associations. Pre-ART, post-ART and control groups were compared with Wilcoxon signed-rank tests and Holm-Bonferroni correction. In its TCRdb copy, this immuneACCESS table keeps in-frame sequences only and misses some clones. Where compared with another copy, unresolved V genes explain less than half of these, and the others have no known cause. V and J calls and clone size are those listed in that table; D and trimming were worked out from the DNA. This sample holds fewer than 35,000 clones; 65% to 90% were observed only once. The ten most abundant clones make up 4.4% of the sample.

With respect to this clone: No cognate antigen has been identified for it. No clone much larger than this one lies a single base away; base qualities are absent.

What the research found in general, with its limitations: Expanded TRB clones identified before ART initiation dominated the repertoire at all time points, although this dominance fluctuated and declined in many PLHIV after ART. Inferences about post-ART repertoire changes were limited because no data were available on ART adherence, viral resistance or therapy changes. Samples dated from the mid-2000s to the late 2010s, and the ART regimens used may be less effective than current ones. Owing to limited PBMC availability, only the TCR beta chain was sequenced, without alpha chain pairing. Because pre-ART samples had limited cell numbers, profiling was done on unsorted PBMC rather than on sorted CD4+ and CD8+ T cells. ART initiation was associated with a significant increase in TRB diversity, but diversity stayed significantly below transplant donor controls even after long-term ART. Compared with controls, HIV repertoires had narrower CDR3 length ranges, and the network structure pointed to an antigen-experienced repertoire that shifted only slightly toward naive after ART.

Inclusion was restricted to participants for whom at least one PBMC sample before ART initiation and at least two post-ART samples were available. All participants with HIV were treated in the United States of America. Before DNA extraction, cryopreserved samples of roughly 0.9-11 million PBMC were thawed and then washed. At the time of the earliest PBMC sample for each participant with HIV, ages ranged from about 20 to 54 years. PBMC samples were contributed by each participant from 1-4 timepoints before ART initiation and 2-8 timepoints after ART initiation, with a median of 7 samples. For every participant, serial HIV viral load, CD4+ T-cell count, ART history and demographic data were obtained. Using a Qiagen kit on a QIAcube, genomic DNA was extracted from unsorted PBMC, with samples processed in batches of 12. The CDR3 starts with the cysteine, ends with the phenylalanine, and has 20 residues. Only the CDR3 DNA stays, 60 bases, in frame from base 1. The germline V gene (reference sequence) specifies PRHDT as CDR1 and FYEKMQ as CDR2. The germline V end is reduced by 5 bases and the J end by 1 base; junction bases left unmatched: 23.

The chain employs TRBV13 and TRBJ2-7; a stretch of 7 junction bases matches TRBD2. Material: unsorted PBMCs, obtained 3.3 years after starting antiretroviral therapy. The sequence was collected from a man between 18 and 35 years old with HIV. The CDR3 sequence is CASSQSVGEGGSGPSYEQYF. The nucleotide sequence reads TGTGCCAGCAGCCAATCTGTGGGCGAGGGAGGGTCAGGGCCTTCCTACGAGCAGTACTTC.